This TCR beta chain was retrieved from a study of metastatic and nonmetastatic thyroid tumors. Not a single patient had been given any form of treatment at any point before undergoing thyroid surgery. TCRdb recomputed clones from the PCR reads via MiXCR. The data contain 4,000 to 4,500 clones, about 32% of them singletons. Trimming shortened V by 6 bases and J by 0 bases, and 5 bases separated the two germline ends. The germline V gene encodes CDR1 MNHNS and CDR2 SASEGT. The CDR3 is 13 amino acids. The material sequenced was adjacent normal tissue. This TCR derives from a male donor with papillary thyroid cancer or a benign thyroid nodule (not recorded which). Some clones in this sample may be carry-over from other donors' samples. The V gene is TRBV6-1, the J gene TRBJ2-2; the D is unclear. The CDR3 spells CASRRSNTGELFF. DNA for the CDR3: TGTGCCAGCAGGAGATCGAACACCGGGGAGCTGTTTTTT.